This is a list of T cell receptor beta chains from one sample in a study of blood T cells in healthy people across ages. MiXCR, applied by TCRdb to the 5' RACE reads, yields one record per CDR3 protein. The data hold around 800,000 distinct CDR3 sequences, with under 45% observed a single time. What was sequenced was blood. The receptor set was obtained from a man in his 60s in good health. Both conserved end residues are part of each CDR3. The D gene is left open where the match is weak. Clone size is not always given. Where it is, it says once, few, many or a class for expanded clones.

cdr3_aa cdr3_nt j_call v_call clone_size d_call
CASSVGPGTDNYGYTF TGTGCCAGCAGCGTAGGCCCTGGGACCGATAACTATGGCTACACCTTC TRBJ1-2 TRBV9 few .
CASSPRQSPPAEQYF TGTGCCAGCAGCCCACGACAGAGCCCTCCCGCCGAGCAGTACTTC TRBJ2-7 TRBV9 . .
CASSFGGGRVNEQYF TGTGCCAGCAGCTTTGGCGGGGGCCGGGTCAATGAGCAGTACTTC TRBJ2-5 TRBV7-9 . .
CASSSHTGELFF TGTGCCAGCAGCTCACACACCGGGGAGCTGTTTTTT TRBJ2-2 TRBV7-8 . .
CSVAWDEQFF TGCAGCGTCGCCTGGGATGAGCAGTTCTTC TRBJ2-1 TRBV29-1 many .
CASSLGQQGIVNEQFF TGTGCCAGCAGCTTAGGGCAACAGGGAATCGTGAATGAGCAGTTCTTC TRBJ2-1 TRBV7-9 . .
CASSLAPIGTGEETQYF TGTGCCAGCAGCTTAGCACCGATCGGGACAGGGGAAGAGACCCAGTACTTC TRBJ2-5 TRBV7-7 few TRBD1
CASRPTPATTGELFF TGTGCCAGCAGACCCACCCCTGCGACCACCGGGGAGCTGTTTTTT TRBJ2-2 TRBV12-3/TRBV12-4 many .
CSVRTSGGFRETQYF TGCAGCGTCAGGACTAGCGGGGGGTTCCGGGAGACCCAGTACTTC TRBJ2-5 TRBV29-1 . TRBD2
CASRSQGDSGNTIYF TGTGCCAGCAGGTCTCAGGGAGACTCTGGAAACACCATATATTTT TRBJ1-3 TRBV6-6 few .
CASSPTGTGIRVGETQYF TGTGCCAGCAGCCCCACCGGGACAGGGATCCGAGTTGGAGAGACCCAGTACTTC TRBJ2-5 TRBV7-2 . TRBD1
CASSFELGEQYF TGCGCCAGCAGCTTTGAGTTGGGCGAGCAGTACTTC TRBJ2-7 TRBV5-1 few .
CASSNAGGVTDAQYF TGTGCCAGCAGCAACGCGGGGGGGGTCACAGATGCGCAGTATTTT TRBJ2-3 TRBV12-3/TRBV12-4 few TRBD2
CASSHTPGRGSSGANVLTF TGTGCCAGCAGCCACACCCCGGGCAGGGGAAGCTCTGGGGCCAACGTCCTGACTTTC TRBJ2-6 TRBV3-1 . .
CSARVDYEQYF TGCAGTGCTAGAGTGGACTACGAGCAGTACTTC TRBJ2-7 TRBV20-1 . .
CSVVSRIYGYTF TGCAGCGTTGTGAGCAGGATCTATGGCTACACCTTC TRBJ1-2 TRBV29-1 . .
CSAPTRPAGNQPQHF TGCAGTGCTCCGACCCGACCGGCAGGCAATCAGCCCCAGCATTTT TRBJ1-5 TRBV20-1 few .
CASSSNDRGEKQYF TGTGCCAGCAGCTCGAATGACAGGGGAGAGAAGCAGTACTTC TRBJ2-7 TRBV7-9 . TRBD1
CSAIPSSGRIVSGANVLTF TGCAGTGCCATCCCGAGTAGCGGGAGGATCGTCTCTGGGGCCAACGTCCTGACTTTC TRBJ2-6 TRBV20-1 . TRBD2
CASSPPIAGTQYF TGTGCCAGCTCACCACCGATAGCTGGGACCCAGTACTTC TRBJ2-5 TRBV18 few .
CASSFPGQGTSTDTQYF TGTGCCAGCAGTTTTCCGGGACAGGGGACTAGCACAGATACGCAGTATTTT TRBJ2-3 TRBV6-5 few TRBD1
CASSPGPSEQYF TGTGCCAGCAGCCCAGGGCCCTCCGAGCAGTACTTC TRBJ2-7 TRBV12-3/TRBV12-4 . .
CSADQRLAGLSDTQYF TGCAGTGCTGACCAGAGACTAGCGGGGTTGTCAGATACGCAGTATTTT TRBJ2-3 TRBV20-1 . TRBD2
CASSAPQGLYEQYF TGTGCCAGCAGCGCACCTCAGGGGCTCTACGAGCAGTACTTC TRBJ2-7 TRBV7-2 . .
CSAPPSGVYNEQFF TGCAGTGCCCCCCCCAGCGGGGTTTACAATGAGCAGTTCTTC TRBJ2-1 TRBV20-1 few TRBD2
CASSLRRAVNTQYF TGTGCCAGCAGCTTGCGCAGGGCGGTAAATACGCAGTATTTT TRBJ2-3 TRBV5-6 few .
CASSLGGGGSYTQYF TGTGCCAGCAGCTTAGGAGGCGGGGGAAGTTATACGCAGTATTTT TRBJ2-3 TRBV7-2 . TRBD2
CASSLGQGVDQPQHF TGCGCCAGCAGCTTGGGGCAGGGGGTGGATCAGCCCCAGCATTTT TRBJ1-5 TRBV5-1 . TRBD1
CASSLAGPNWYF TGCGCCAGCAGCTTGGCCGGTCCGAACTGGTACTTC TRBJ2-7 TRBV5-1 few .
CATHDGQLNQPQHF TGTGCCACCCATGATGGACAGCTAAATCAGCCCCAGCATTTT TRBJ1-5 TRBV24-1 few .
CASSYPGLPSNQPQHF TGTGCCAGCAGTTACCCCGGACTGCCTAGCAATCAGCCCCAGCATTTT TRBJ1-5 TRBV6-2/TRBV6-3 . .
CASTIGNQPQHF TGTGCCAGCACCATCGGAAATCAGCCCCAGCATTTT TRBJ1-5 TRBV7-2 few .
CASSLGTTPQYF TGTGCCAGCAGCTTAGGGACAACCCCGCAGTATTTT TRBJ2-3 TRBV7-9 . .
CASSPISGTGIPYEQYF TGTGCCAGCAGTCCTATCTCAGGGACAGGTATTCCCTACGAGCAGTACTTC TRBJ2-7 TRBV27 . TRBD1
CASTHPGDSYGYTF TGTGCCAGCACCCACCCAGGGGACAGTTATGGCTACACCTTC TRBJ1-2 TRBV28 . TRBD1
CATSGPGTGNEQYF TGTGCCACCAGCGGTCCCGGGACAGGAAACGAGCAGTACTTC TRBJ2-7 TRBV15 few TRBD1
CASSQAASGASDTQYF TGTGCCAGCAGCCAAGCGGCTAGCGGGGCATCAGATACGCAGTATTTT TRBJ2-3 TRBV3-1 once TRBD2
CASNYHDRGSNYNEQFF TGTGCCAGCAATTACCATGACAGGGGCAGTAACTACAATGAGCAGTTCTTC TRBJ2-1 TRBV25-1 . TRBD1
CAISEVPYEQYF TGTGCCATCAGTGAGGTTCCCTACGAGCAGTACTTC TRBJ2-7 TRBV10-3 . .
CASSPEMAGDGNEQFF TGTGCCAGCAGTCCCGAAATGGCGGGGGACGGCAATGAGCAGTTCTTC TRBJ2-1 TRBV7-9 many TRBD2
CASSPREGEEFF TGTGCCAGCTCACCACGGGAGGGGGAGGAGTTCTTC TRBJ2-1 TRBV18 . .
CASSQEVHRYEQYF TGTGCCAGCAGCCAAGAAGTGCATCGCTACGAGCAGTACTTC TRBJ2-7 TRBV3-1 . .
CSARASAFFQETQYF TGCAGTGCTAGGGCTAGCGCATTCTTTCAAGAGACCCAGTACTTC TRBJ2-5 TRBV20-1 few .